This T cell receptor (beta chain) derives from a study of radiotherapy plus CTLA-4 blockade in lung cancer. Using immunoSEQ multiplex PCR, the repertoire was profiled, and TCRdb retains in-frame clones only, with some absent. The sample lists roughly 73,000 clones, roughly 87% occurring once. The material sequenced was peripheral blood, taken from a patient treated with radiotherapy plus ipilimumab. This sequence originates from a human donor with non-small cell lung cancer that progressed on radiotherapy plus ipilimumab.

The CDR3 reads CASSLPGYQETQYF. DNA for the CDR3: TGTGCCAGCAGTTTACCAGGGTACCAAGAGACCCAGTACTTC. This chain links TRBV28 with TRBJ2-5; D may be TRBD1 (5 bases). CDR1 and CDR2 from the germline V gene are MDHEN and SYDVKM. The V and J ends lost 2 bases and 0 bases respectively, with 7 bases between them. This CDR3 contains 14 residues.